Listed here are 5 T cell receptor beta chains from one sample, sequenced in a study of molecular identifiers for immune sequencing clone quantification. TCRdb re-called the PCR reads with MiXCR, one entry per CDR3 protein. The data show about 12,000 distinct CDR3 sequences, less than 20% seen once. Material for sequencing was naive CD8+ T cells from blood, with Jurkat cell RNA spiked in. Indicated subset: FACS-sorted CD8+CD4-CCR7+CD45RA+ naive T cells. Receptors originate from a human donor in good health. Some libraries in this study had Jurkat cell RNA spiked in.

This clonotype was detected ten times or more. V is TRBV9 and J is TRBJ2-5, with 10 bases identical to TRBD2. Germline loops: CDR1 SGDLS, CDR2 YYNGEE. The CDR3 extends over 15 amino acids. Germline trimming cut 3 bases from V and 4 bases from J; bases unmatched to any gene: 6. CDR3: CASSASAGGPETQYF. CDR3 nucleotide sequence: TGTGCCAGCAGCGCTTCAGCGGGAGGGCCAGAGACCCAGTACTTC.

This clonotype ranks as medium-sized. The chain carries TRBV7-9 and TRBJ1-1, with D perhaps TRBD1 (6 bases). The CDR3 has 16 residues. The germline V and J ends were trimmed by 6 bases and 4 bases, with 21 bases remaining between them. Germline lookup yields CDR1 SEHNR and CDR2 FQNEAQ (reference sequence). The CDR3 DNA is TGTGCCAGCAGACCCCCCTGGCGGGGGCGAGGCACTGAAGCTTTCTTT. Protein sequence: CASRPPWRGRGTEAFF.

The count of this clonotype is one. CDR3 DNA sequence: TGTGCCAGCAGTTTTGGGGGAACGGGCGAGCAGTACTTC. Translated, it gives CASSFGGTGEQYF. The chain couples TRBV27 to TRBJ2-7; D tentatively fits TRBD1 or TRBD2 (5 bases each). The V gene's germline CDR1 is MNHEY and CDR2 SMNVEV (reference sequence). V lost 3 bases and J 6 bases, leaving 12 bases between the germline ends. The CDR3 spans 13 residues.

As to this clonotype: This may stem from a read error, because a much larger clone lies one nucleotide away. This rearrangement joins TRBV5-1 to TRBJ2-7; the match to TRBD2 covers 7 bases. The CDR3 is 15 amino acids. Germline V gene data show CDR1 as SGHRS and CDR2 as YFSETQ. CDR3 residues: CASGLWGGSSYEQYF. The CDR3 DNA reads TGCGCCAGCGGCTTGTGGGGCGGGAGCTCCTACGAGCAGTACTTC.

There are a few counts of this clonotype. A much larger clone is a single base away; this may be a read error. V and J are TRBV19 and TRBJ2-5, with D possibly being TRBD2 (7 bases). This CDR3 contains 16 residues. Germline V lookup: CDR1 LNHDA, CDR2 SQIVND (reference sequence). This CDR3 reads CAHSRGAIIGRETQYF. CDR3 nucleotide sequence: TGTGCTCACTCCCGGGGGGCCATTATAGGCCGAGAGACCCAGTACTTC.